Listed below are T cell receptor beta chains from one sample, sequenced in a study of blood T cell repertoires in COVID-19. Measured with immunoSEQ multiplex PCR; TCRdb has only the in-frame clones, and not every one. This sample has approximately 94,000 clones, with around 89% found just once. Sequenced input: peripheral blood. These receptor sequences come from a woman older than 75 with active COVID-19. Both conserved end residues are part of each CDR3. A row's size may be missing; if present it is once, few, many or a size class.

j_call clone_size v_call cdr3_aa
TRBJ2-3 - TRBV20-1 CSAAGTDTQYF
TRBJ2-7 - TRBV29-1 CSVEGGTGSNEQYF
TRBJ2-3 once TRBV14 CASSEGWLTGGGDTQYF
TRBJ2-1 - TRBV7-2 CASSPSPRDSPNEQFF
TRBJ2-1 - TRBV6-2/TRBV6-3 CASSQYNEQFF
TRBJ2-1 once TRBV7-9 CASSLLRGRANEQFF
TRBJ2-3 - TRBV6-5 CASSGVKVGDTQYF
TRBJ1-1 - TRBV5-1 CASSPRTGGMEAFF
TRBJ1-1 - TRBV19 CASRRGVGTEAFF
TRBJ2-2 - TRBV3-1/TRBV3-2 CASSQDVTSGSWRGELFF
TRBJ2-1 - TRBV7-3 CASSPGPGQQQFF
TRBJ1-5 - TRBV5-5 CASSSRPDRGSQPQHF
TRBJ1-4 - TRBV2 CASRGARITNEKLFF
TRBJ1-6 - TRBV2 CASEGGGSPLHF
TRBJ2-7 - TRBV5-4 CASSPRTDPFYEQYF
TRBJ2-7 - TRBV6-2/TRBV6-3 CASSLSGDAYEQYF
TRBJ2-2 - TRBV5-4 CATALDVTGELFF
TRBJ2-7 - TRBV5-5 CASSSTGSGQYF
TRBJ2-1 - TRBV4-2 CASSQVWAGADGTSIRSSYNEQFF
TRBJ2-7 once TRBV6-2/TRBV6-3 CASSYSGAPGYEQYF
TRBJ1-6 - TRBV18 CASSPLGTGESPLHF
TRBJ2-2 - TRBV3-1/TRBV3-2 CASRPTGGNTGELFF
TRBJ1-2 - TRBV6-5 CASSYQGHSDGYTF
TRBJ2-2 - TRBV11-3 CASSSGTGIYGELFF
TRBJ1-1 - TRBV15 CATSRDQWANTEAFF
TRBJ2-7 - TRBV28 CASSKVGLATTYEQYF
TRBJ1-4 few TRBV6-2/TRBV6-3 CASSYGLELFF
TRBJ2-7 - TRBV6-2/TRBV6-3 CASSRNPRQGFSEYF
TRBJ1-2 - TRBV24-1 CATSDLAGGVYGYTF
TRBJ2-7 - TRBV29-1 CSVEVNNRGPYEQYF
TRBJ1-2 once TRBV29-1 CSARTGGYTF
TRBJ2-3 - TRBV4-1 CASRDLTSGGLTDTQYF
TRBJ2-7 - TRBV11-2 CASSLERSRHEQYF
TRBJ2-2 once TRBV7-2 CASSSNTGELFF
TRBJ1-4 - TRBV12-1 CASSPPGQGGEKLFF
TRBJ2-7 - TRBV7-2 CASSLATGQIYEQYF
TRBJ2-5 - TRBV5-4 CASSTVTSGLKETQYF
TRBJ1-5 - TRBV2 CASSRDRGDQPQHF
TRBJ2-1 - TRBV9 CASSVVSWREGNEQFF
TRBJ2-1 - TRBV5-1 CASSFLAGAYNEQFF
TRBJ1-1 - TRBV27 CASSLRTGWGTEAFF
TRBJ1-1 - TRBV7-3 CASSSGPVPNTEAFF
TRBJ2-5 - TRBV25-1 CASGSGGSQETQYF
TRBJ2-7 - TRBV7-3 CASSQRITSGEARYEQYF
TRBJ2-2 - TRBV6-5 CASRETNTGELFF
TRBJ1-2 - TRBV19 CASKRTGSTYGYTF
TRBJ2-1 - TRBV7-3 CASSRYSGRADEQFF
TRBJ2-7 few TRBV20-1 CSASATGGPEQYF
TRBJ2-3 - TRBV7-2 CASSFQGNTQYF
TRBJ2-3 - TRBV7-2 CASSSMLVAGGSADTQYF
TRBJ1-5 - TRBV19 CASSMGPGAQPQHF
TRBJ2-3 once TRBV29-1 CSVVEFSTDTQYF
TRBJ2-3 few TRBV28 CASSLLVGLAVNTDTQYF
TRBJ2-1 - TRBV7-2 CASSLSLNNEQFF